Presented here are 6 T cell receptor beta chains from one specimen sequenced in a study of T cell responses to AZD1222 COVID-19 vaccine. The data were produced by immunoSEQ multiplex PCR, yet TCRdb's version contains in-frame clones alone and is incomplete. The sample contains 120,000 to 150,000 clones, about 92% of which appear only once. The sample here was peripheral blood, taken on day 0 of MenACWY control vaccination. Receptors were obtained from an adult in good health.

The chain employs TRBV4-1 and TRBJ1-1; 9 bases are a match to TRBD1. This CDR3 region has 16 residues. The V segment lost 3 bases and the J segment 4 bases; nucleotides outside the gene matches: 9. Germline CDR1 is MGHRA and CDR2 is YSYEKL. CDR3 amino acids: CASSQVRDRASTEAFF. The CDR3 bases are TGCGCCAGCAGCCAGGTCCGGGACAGGGCCAGCACTGAAGCTTTCTTT.

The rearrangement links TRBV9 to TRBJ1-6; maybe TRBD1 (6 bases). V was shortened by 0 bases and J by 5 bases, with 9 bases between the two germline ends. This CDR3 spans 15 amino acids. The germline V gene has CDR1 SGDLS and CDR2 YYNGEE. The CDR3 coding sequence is TGTGCCAGCAGCGTAGCGACAGGAGATAATTCACCCCTCCACTTT. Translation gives CASSVATGDNSPLHF.

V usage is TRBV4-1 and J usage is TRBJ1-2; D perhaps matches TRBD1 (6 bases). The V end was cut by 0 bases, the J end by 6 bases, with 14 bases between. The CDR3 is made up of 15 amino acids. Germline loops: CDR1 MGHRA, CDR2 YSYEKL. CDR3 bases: TGCGCCAGCAGCCAAGATTTATACAGGGTAAATGGCTACACCTTC. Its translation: CASSQDLYRVNGYTF.

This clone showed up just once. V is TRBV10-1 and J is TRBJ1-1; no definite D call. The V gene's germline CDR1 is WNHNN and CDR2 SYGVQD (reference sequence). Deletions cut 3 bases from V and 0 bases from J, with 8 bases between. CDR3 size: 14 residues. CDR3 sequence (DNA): TGCGCCAGCAGTGAAGGGAATATGAACACTGAAGCTTTCTTT. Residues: CASSEGNMNTEAFF.

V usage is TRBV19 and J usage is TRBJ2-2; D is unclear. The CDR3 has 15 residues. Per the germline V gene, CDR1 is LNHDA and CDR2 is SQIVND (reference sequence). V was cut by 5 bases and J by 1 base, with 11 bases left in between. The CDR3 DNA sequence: TGTGCCAGTAGTTCCCCCCCACGGAACACCGGGGAGCTGTTTTTT. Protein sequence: CASSSPPRNTGELFF.

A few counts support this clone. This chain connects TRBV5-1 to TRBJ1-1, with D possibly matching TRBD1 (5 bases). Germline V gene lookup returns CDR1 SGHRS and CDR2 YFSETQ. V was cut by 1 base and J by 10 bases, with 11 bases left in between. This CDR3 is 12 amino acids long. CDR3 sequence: CASSLQGQGAFF. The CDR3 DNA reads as TGCGCCAGCAGCTTGCAGGGTCAAGGAGCTTTCTTT.